The 27 T cell receptor beta chains below all came from one sample that was sequenced in a study of cytomegalovirus exposure and HLA in healthy donors. The study ran its PCR with 60 Vbeta and 13 Jbeta primers. TCRdb keeps only in-frame clones here, not all; method: immunoSEQ multiplex PCR. The sample includes around 130,000 clones, over 75% of them seen just once. The sequenced sample was PBMCs. These receptors were obtained from a middle-aged man in good health and CMV-seronegative.

The gene calls are TRBV19 and TRBJ1-4; the D gene is possibly TRBD1 (6 bases). Trimming cost V 6 bases and J 4 bases, with 12 bases left between them. CDR3 length equals 14 residues. Germline CDR1 and CDR2: LNHDA and SQIVND (reference sequence). CDR3 loop: CASRMTGYNEKLFF. Here the CDR3 DNA reads TGTGCCAGTAGAATGACAGGTTATAATGAAAAACTGTTTTTT.

The CDR3 coding sequence is TGCGCCAGCACCCTCCCCGGGGGGGGAGGCCGATCACCCCTCCACTTT. It translates to CASTLPGGGGRSPLHF. The chain uses TRBV4-1 and TRBJ1-6, with D tentatively TRBD1 (5 bases). Germline assignment: CDR1 MGHRA and CDR2 YSYEKL. Trimming pared 7 bases from V and 10 bases from J, leaving 23 bases between. The length of the CDR3 is 16 residues.

The chain carries TRBV9 and TRBJ2-3; weak D call: TRBD2 (7 bases). Trimming shortened V by 2 bases and J by 4 bases, and 14 bases separated the two germline ends. The germline gives CDR1 SGDLS, CDR2 YYNGEE. CDR3 size: 15 residues. CDR3 in amino acids: CASSVGGGPPDTQYF. In DNA form, the CDR3 reads TGTGCCAGCAGCGTGGGGGGGGGCCCCCCAGATACGCAGTATTTT.

The chain joins TRBV28 to TRBJ1-5, with 11 nucleotides matching TRBD1. Per germline, CDR1 MDHEN and CDR2 SYDVKM. This CDR3 spans 16 amino acids. V lost 6 bases and J lost 9; bases outside the gene matches: 13. The CDR3 is CASRPRGQGAVWPQHF. CDR3 DNA: TGTGCCAGCAGGCCCCGCGGACAGGGGGCCGTTTGGCCCCAGCATTTT.

The V and J genes are TRBV6-1 and TRBJ2-7; perhaps TRBD2 as D (5 bases). Germline CDR1 MNHNS, CDR2 SASEGT. This CDR3 is built from 16 residues. V was pared by 0 bases and J by 2 bases, with 14 bases between. CDR3 bases: TGTGCCAGCAGTGAAGCGCTTCCGGAGGCAGCCTACGAGCAGTACTTC. It specifies CASSEALPEAAYEQYF.

The rearrangement links TRBV7-3 to TRBJ2-1, with 11 bases that match TRBD2. CDR3 length: 16 residues. Germline V gene sequence: CDR1 SGHTA, CDR2 FQGTGA. V lost 5 bases, J lost 8 bases, and 11 bases stayed unmatched. Here the CDR3 DNA reads TGTGCCAGCAGCGCCCTCCCTAGCGGGGGGAGTGATGAGCAGTTCTTC. This translates into CASSALPSGGSDEQFF.

This chain links TRBV5-5 with TRBJ2-2; 7 bases are a match to TRBD2. Looked up from germline, CDR1 is SGHKS and CDR2 is YYEKEE (reference sequence). The CDR3 covers 16 residues. Trimming took 0 bases from V and 2 from J; bases not matched to a gene: 4. CDR3 nucleotides: TGTGCCAGCAGCTTGGACCCGGGACTAAACACCGGGGAGCTGTTTTTT. Its protein product is CASSLDPGLNTGELFF.

The rearrangement joins TRBV27 to TRBJ2-6; weak D call: TRBD1 (5 bases). The length of the CDR3 is 16 residues. Looked up from germline, CDR1 is MNHEY and CDR2 is SMNVEV (reference sequence). Between the trimmed V and J ends, which lost 3 bases and 2 bases, there was a span of 11 bases. Written as DNA, the CDR3 is TGTGCCAGCAGTTTTATCAGGGCTCCTGGGGCCAACGTCCTGACTTTC. Protein product: CASSFIRAPGANVLTF.

This clone showed up just a few times. The rearrangement joins TRBV7-9 to TRBJ2-1; a possible D gene is TRBD2 (5 bases). Trimming took 5 bases from V and 9 from J, leaving 11 bases between them. CDR1 is SEHNR and CDR2 is FQNEAQ in the germline V gene (reference sequence). The CDR3 loop spans 12 amino acids. DNA for the CDR3: TGTGCCAGCAGCCCTGGAGGAGGTGAGCAGTTCTTC. It is translated as CASSPGGGEQFF. The whole variable domain, filled in from reference TRBV7-9 and TRBJ2-1, reads DTGVSQNPRHKITKRGQNVTFRCDPISEHNRLYWYRQTLGQGPEFLTYFQNEAQLEKSRLLSDRFSAERPKGSFSTLEIQRTEQGDSAMYLCASSPGGGEQFFGPGTRLTVL.

This sequence joins TRBV7-9 and TRBJ2-7, with 7 nucleotides matching TRBD1. This CDR3 region has 14 residues. Germline CDR1 is SEHNR and CDR2 is FQNEAQ (reference sequence). V trimming: 5 bases; J trimming: 3 bases; junction bases outside the gene matches: 7. CDR3 sequence reads: CASSPDRQVYEQYF. The CDR3 bases are TGTGCCAGCAGCCCGGACAGGCAGGTCTACGAGCAGTACTTC.

V gene TRBV5-1 combines with J gene TRBJ2-1; a weak D match, TRBD1 (6 bases). This CDR3 is built from 13 residues. Germline V CDR1 and CDR2: SGHRS, YFSETQ. V dropped 4 bases and J dropped 7 bases, with 12 bases sitting between them. CDR3 residues: CASSRSQGNEQFF. Written as DNA, the CDR3 is TGCGCCAGCAGCCGTTCACAGGGTAATGAGCAGTTCTTC.

The V and J genes are TRBV5-1 and TRBJ2-2; possible D gene TRBD2, 5 bases. The CDR3 consists of 14 residues. Germline lookup yields CDR1 SGHRS and CDR2 YFSETQ. Between the trimmed V and J ends, which lost 5 bases and 4 bases, there was a span of 12 bases. The CDR3 nucleotides are TGCGCCAGCAGTGGCGGGCCGGTCACCGGGGAGCTGTTTTTT. Its translation: CASSGGPVTGELFF.

This sequence joins TRBV27 and TRBJ2-5; D is possibly TRBD2 (6 bases). Judging by the DNA end, TRBJ2-7 fits better; the J call may be wrong. This CDR3 spans 16 amino acids. The germline V gene has CDR1 MNHEY and CDR2 SMNVEV (reference sequence). The CDR3: CASSSSGGAPSYEQYF. Here the CDR3 DNA reads TGTGCCAGCAGCTCTTCCGGCGGGGCTCCTTCCTACGAGCAGTACTTC.

V usage is TRBV4-1 and J usage is TRBJ1-5; D possibly corresponds to TRBD1 (5 bases). V was cut by 0 bases and J by 1 base, with 13 bases left in between. The CDR3 totals 17 residues. Germline CDR1 MGHRA, CDR2 YSYEKL. As DNA, the CDR3 is TGCGCCAGCAGCCAAGAAGGGGCAGGAGGGAGCAATCAGCCCCAGCATTTT. Its protein is CASSQEGAGGSNQPQHF.

The chain carries TRBV27 and TRBJ2-1; 13 bases map to TRBD2. Per germline, CDR1 MNHEY and CDR2 SMNVEV (reference sequence). The CDR3 has 22 residues. Trimming at V came to 2 bases and at J to 0 bases, leaving 16 bases not matched to a gene. The DNA of the CDR3 is TGTGCCAGCAGTTTAGGGCAGGGAGTTGAGACTAGCGGGAGGAGCTCCTACAATGAGCAGTTCTTC. Translating gives CASSLGQGVETSGRSSYNEQFF.

The V call is TRBV7-9, the J call TRBJ1-5; D call uncertain. The CDR3 is made up of 15 amino acids. From germline, CDR1 is SEHNR and CDR2 FQNEAQ (reference sequence). V was clipped by 5 bases and J by 4 bases, with 15 bases between them. The CDR3 DNA follows: TGTGCCAGCAGCCTAGGAGGACGGGAAAATCAGCCCCAGCATTTT. This codes for CASSLGGRENQPQHF. The full variable domain, rest sourced from reference TRBV7-9 and TRBJ1-5, is DTGVSQNPRHKITKRGQNVTFRCDPISEHNRLYWYRQTLGQGPEFLTYFQNEAQLEKSRLLSDRFSAERPKGSFSTLEIQRTEQGDSAMYLCASSLGGRENQPQHFGDGTRLSIL.

This rearrangement joins TRBV2 to TRBJ2-7; 16 bases are a match to TRBD2. CDR1 and CDR2 from the germline V gene are SNHLY and FYNNEI. The CDR3 spans 15 residues. After removal of 3 bases from V and 8 bases from J, the junction contained 4 bases not matched to a gene. The CDR3 is CASSEGLAGGPKQYF. The CDR3 nucleotides read TGTGCCAGCAGTGAGGGACTAGCGGGAGGGCCGAAGCAGTACTTC.

On this clone itself: Germline is not matched at one junction end, which may reflect a read error. The V call is TRBV9, the J call TRBJ2-6, with TRBD2 identical over 10 bases. Germline-derived CDR1 and CDR2 are SGDLS and YYNGEE. There are 19 residues in the CDR3. The CDR3 DNA sequence: TGTGCCAGCAGCGTAGGGCCTAGCGGGGGTTTCTCTGGGGCCAACGGCCTGACTTTC. Translating it yields CASSVGPSGGFSGANGLTF.

The CDR3 DNA reads as TGTGCCAGCAGAAGGGGGGAGGGTAATCAGCCCCAGCATTTT. Translating it yields CASRRGEGNQPQHF. This chain links TRBV2 with TRBJ1-5, with D possibly being TRBD1 (6 bases). CDR1 and CDR2 from the germline V gene are SNHLY and FYNNEI. The V gene lost 6 bases and the J gene lost 4 bases, with 13 bases spanning the gap. The CDR3 length is 14 residues. The full variable domain, its missing parts supplied by reference TRBV2 and TRBJ1-5, is EPEVTQTPSHQVTQMGQEVILRCVPISNHLYFYWYRQILGQKVEFLVSFYNNEISEKSEIFDDQFSVERPDGSNFTLKIRSTKLEDSAMYFCASRRGEGNQPQHFGDGTRLSIL.

This chain connects TRBV29-1 to TRBJ2-5, with TRBD2 matching over 8 bases. The CDR3 runs to 15 residues. The V and J ends lost 0 bases and 5 bases, in that order; junction bases with no gene match: 8. Germline V gene lookup returns CDR1 SQVTM and CDR2 ANQGSEA. The CDR3 is CSVEEGLAGGETQYF. The CDR3 DNA sequence: TGCAGCGTTGAAGAAGGCCTAGCGGGTGGGGAGACCCAGTACTTC.

The rearrangement links TRBV7-9 to TRBJ2-7, with TRBD1 matching over 9 bases. Losses at the gene ends were 8 bases for V and 4 bases for J; bases not matched to a gene: 9. The CDR3 has 14 residues. Germline-derived CDR1 and CDR2 are SEHNR and FQNEAQ (reference sequence). In DNA form, the CDR3 reads TGTGCCAGCGGACCCGGACAGGGGATTTACGAGCAGTACTTC. Translation gives CASGPGQGIYEQYF.

This clone was observed a handful of times. This chain connects TRBV6-1 to TRBJ1-5; D unresolved. Between the trimmed V and J ends, which lost 5 bases and 7 bases, there was a span of 9 bases. This CDR3 region has 12 residues. CDR1 is MNHNS, CDR2 SASEGT, per germline. The CDR3 DNA follows: TGTGCCAGCAGTCAAGGAGGGCAGCCCCAGCATTTT. Protein product: CASSQGGQPQHF.

The chain links TRBV7-9 to TRBJ2-2, with no clear D. Germline V lookup: CDR1 SEHNR, CDR2 FQNEAQ (reference sequence). This CDR3 is 15 amino acids long. Between the trimmed V and J ends, which lost 0 bases and 3 bases, there was a span of 8 bases. The chain's CDR3 is CASSLASADTGELFF. The CDR3 DNA follows: TGTGCCAGCAGCTTAGCGTCGGCGGACACCGGGGAGCTGTTTTTT.

The chain is built from TRBV9 and TRBJ1-4; D is uncertain. Trimming left V 0 bases short and J 7 bases short, with 16 bases between. The CDR3 consists of 16 residues. Germline V gene sequence: CDR1 SGDLS, CDR2 YYNGEE. The chain's CDR3 is CASSVGHLLESEKLFF. For the CDR3, the DNA is TGTGCCAGCAGCGTAGGGCATCTACTAGAGAGTGAAAAACTGTTTTTT.

About this clone: A read error may produce the germline difference seen at one junction end. V is TRBV2 and J is TRBJ2-7; 13 nucleotides match TRBD2. This CDR3 spans 12 amino acids. Germline CDR1 SNHLY, CDR2 FYNNEI. Here the CDR3 reads CASSPGLAGEIF. Written as DNA, the CDR3 is TGTGCCAGCAGTCCTGGACTAGCGGGAGAAATTTTC.

This chain's CDR3 is CASSMRTGGNTEAFF. The DNA for the CDR3 is TGTGCCAGCAGTATGAGGACAGGGGGGAACACTGAAGCTTTCTTT. The rearrangement uses TRBV6-6 and TRBJ1-1, with 10 bases fitting TRBD1. The CDR3 loop spans 15 amino acids. The V gene's germline CDR1 is MNHNY and CDR2 SVGAGI (reference sequence). After removal of 5 bases from V and 1 base from J, the junction contained 4 bases not matched to a gene.

The V gene is TRBV2, the J gene TRBJ2-2, with TRBD2 identical over 7 bases. J lost 6 bases, V lost 2 bases, and 6 bases had no gene match. Germline CDR1 SNHLY, CDR2 FYNNEI. The length of the CDR3 is 15 residues. For the CDR3, the DNA is TGTGCCAGCAGTGAAATTCGTGGGAGGGCCGGGGAGCTGTTTTTT. Translated, it gives CASSEIRGRAGELFF.